The clone carrying this TCR beta chain was seen a few times. Antigen specificity is unknown. These data belong to a study of T-cell reconstitution after alpha-beta-depleted transplantation in children. Study-level points and caveats: From surviving recipient T cells and thymic progenitors came the high day-60 TCRbeta diversity observed in some patients.

The library targeted TCRbeta and was prepared with unique molecular identifiers. TCRdb used MiXCR to reprocess the PCR reads, holding one entry per CDR3 protein. The sample shows fewer than 700,000 distinct CDR3 sequences, 20% to 25% of them seen only once. V dropped 4 bases and J dropped 5 bases, with 5 bases sitting between them. Germline V gene lookup returns CDR1 DFQATT and CDR2 SNEGSKA (reference sequence). The CDR3 is 11 amino acids. Specimen: PBMCs, mostly from graft donor cells, collected 360 days after TCRalphabeta/CD19-depleted stem cell transplant. This chain uses TRBV20-1 with TRBJ2-2; D is unresolved. The receptor's source is a boy in the first two years of life who had a stem cell transplant for acute myeloid leukemia, so the T cells may come from the graft donor. The CDR3 reads CSAIVTGELFF. The CDR3 DNA reads as TGCAGTGCTATTGTTACCGGGGAGCTGTTTTTT.